This is a list of T cell receptor beta chains from one sample in a study of T cell repertoires in cytomegalovirus infection. In TCRdb, the reads were re-called with MiXCR into one record per CDR3 protein. Here the sample spans 350,000 to 550,000 distinct CDR3 sequences, approximately 30% being singletons. Sequencing input: PBMCs. The receptors stem from a human donor in good health (CMV status not recorded). Some clones in this sample may be carry-over from other donors' samples. CDR3s include the opening cysteine and the closing phenylalanine or tryptophan. D genes are given only for firm matches. Only some rows state a clone size, as once, few, many or a class for expanded clones.

D	size	V	J	DNA	CDR3
NA	NA	TRBV4-1	TRBJ1-1	TGCGCCAGCAGCCAACCCGTAATGAACACTGAAGCTTTCTTT	CASSQPVMNTEAFF
TRBD2	few	TRBV20-1	TRBJ2-7	TGCAGTGCTGATCTAGCGGGGCTCTACGAGCAGTACTTC	CSADLAGLYEQYF
NA	few	TRBV24-1	TRBJ2-1	TGTGCCACCAGTGATTTTAATAGCAATGAGCAGTTCTTC	CATSDFNSNEQFF
NA	many	TRBV7-2	TRBJ1-1	TGTGCCAGCAGCCTTCAGCGCACTGAAGCTTTCTTT	CASSLQRTEAFF
NA	NA	TRBV14	TRBJ2-5	TGTGCCAGCAGCCGGGGCCCGGGGGAGACCCAGTACTTC	CASSRGPGETQYF
TRBD1	many	TRBV7-9	TRBJ1-6	TGTGCCAGCAGCGGGGACAGGACCTATAATTCACCCCTCCACTTT	CASSGDRTYNSPLHF
NA	NA	TRBV4-3	TRBJ1-2	TGCGCCAGCAGCCAAGATCCCGGGGGACAAGCCTATGGCTACACCTTC	CASSQDPGGQAYGYTF
NA	NA	TRBV6-5	TRBJ2-3	TGTGCCAGCAGCCTACAGGCAGTGAGCACAGATACGCAGTATTTT	CASSLQAVSTDTQYF
NA	few	TRBV2	TRBJ1-1	TGTGCCAGCACCGCGGGTCCTCTGAACACTGAAGCTTTCTTT	CASTAGPLNTEAFF
TRBD1	NA	TRBV5-1	TRBJ1-1	TGCGCCAGCAGCTTGGGGCCGGGACAGGGTCCGGGAACTGAAGCTTTCTTT	CASSLGPGQGPGTEAFF
NA	once	TRBV12-3/TRBV12-4	TRBJ1-1	TGTGCCAGCAGCGGGGGCGGGACCACTGAAGCTTTCTTT	CASSGGGTTEAFF
NA	few	TRBV19	TRBJ1-1	TGTGCCAGTAGTATGCGGGGATTGAACACTGAAGCTTTCTTT	CASSMRGLNTEAFF
TRBD1	NA	TRBV7-2	TRBJ1-2	TGTGCCAGCAGCCAAAGAGACAGGGGCAGTGGCTATGGCTACACCTTC	CASSQRDRGSGYGYTF
NA	few	TRBV7-8	TRBJ1-1	TGTGCCAGCAGCTTTATGGGGGTAATAACTCCCTCCCGGGGCACTGAAGCTTTCTTT	CASSFMGVITPSRGTEAFF
NA	few	TRBV6-6	TRBJ2-1	TGTGCCAGCAGCCCCGCCTGGGGGCCATACAATGAGCAGTTCTTC	CASSPAWGPYNEQFF
TRBD2	many	TRBV12-5	TRBJ2-5	TGTGCTAGTGGTTTGCACGCTAGCGGGGAGGACTTCCAAGAGACCCAGTACTTC	CASGLHASGEDFQETQYF
NA	few	TRBV4-2	TRBJ1-5	TGTGCCAGCAGCCAGGGTCGAAGTCAGCCCCAGCATTTT	CASSQGRSQPQHF
NA	many	TRBV6-1	TRBJ1-1	TGTGCCAGCAGTGTTTGGGGGGAGAACACTGAAGCTTTCTTT	CASSVWGENTEAFF
NA	NA	TRBV12-3/TRBV12-4	TRBJ1-2	TGTGCCAGCGGTTTAGACTTCTATGGCTACACCTTC	CASGLDFYGYTF
TRBD2	NA	TRBV5-4	TRBJ2-3	TGTGCCAGCAGACCTTCTAGCGGGGGCCTTCCCGTTACGCAGTATTTT	CASRPSSGGLPVTQYF
TRBD1	NA	TRBV20-1	TRBJ1-6	TGCAGTGCTAGACACAGGGACAGGGGTATTTCACCCCTCCACTTT	CSARHRDRGISPLHF
TRBD2	NA	TRBV6-5	TRBJ2-2	TGTGCCAGCAGTGAACATCAGGAAGGAGCTTTGGTTTCGGGGGGGGAAGAGAACACCGGGGAGCTGTTTTTT	CASSEHQEGALVSGGEENTGELFF
NA	few	TRBV4-2	TRBJ1-4	TGTGCCAGCAGCCAGGAGACAGGAGGTAATGAAAAACTGTTTTTT	CASSQETGGNEKLFF
TRBD1	many	TRBV11-2	TRBJ2-7	TGTGCCAGCAGCTCCGTACAGGGGGCGAGCTACGAGCAGTACTTC	CASSSVQGASYEQYF
TRBD2	few	TRBV7-8	TRBJ2-1	TGTGCCAGCAGCATAACTAGCGGGGGGAGGAATGAGCAGTTCTTC	CASSITSGGRNEQFF
NA	once	TRBV29-1	TRBJ2-7	TGCAGCGTTGAACTGGGACGCTACGAGCAGTACTTC	CSVELGRYEQYF
NA	once	TRBV12-3/TRBV12-4	TRBJ2-5	TGTGCCAGCAGTCACCCGACTAAGCAAGAGACCCAGTACTTC	CASSHPTKQETQYF
NA	few	TRBV28	TRBJ2-1	TGTGCCAGCAGTTTCAGGGGGGTGCCCTACAATGAGCAGTTCTTC	CASSFRGVPYNEQFF
NA	few	TRBV10-3	TRBJ2-7	TGTGCCATCAGTGAGTCCCATGGACAGAACTACGAGCAGTACTTC	CAISESHGQNYEQYF
NA	NA	TRBV7-2	TRBJ1-1	TGTGCCAGCAGCTCCTGGGGGGGGGGGGTAGGGCGGGTCGCTGAAGCTTTCTTT	CASSSWGGGVGRVAEAFF
NA	NA	TRBV10-3	TRBJ2-2	TGTGCCATCAAGGGCAGGGATACCACCGGGGAGCTGTTTTTT	CAIKGRDTTGELFF
NA	NA	TRBV15	TRBJ1-5	TGTGCCACCAGGACAAGTTTGGGCCCTAATCAGCCCCAGCATTTT	CATRTSLGPNQPQHF
NA	NA	TRBV11-2	TRBJ2-1	TGTGCCAGCAGCCTCCGGGCCCCGGTGAATGAGCAGTTCTTC	CASSLRAPVNEQFF
NA	NA	TRBV7-8	TRBJ1-6	TGTGCCAGCAGCTCGTACGGGGGTTCACCCCTCCACTTT	CASSSYGGSPLHF